A single sample gave rise to the 18 T cell receptor beta chains below, sequenced in a study of Graves' ophthalmopathy and Graves' hyperthyroidism (dated by TCRdb to the late 2010s). Sequencing used an Illumina HiSeq 2000. For repertoire sequencing, the TCR beta CDR3 regions were amplified from RNA transcripts. The first round was an RT-PCR using HTBI primers with the Qiagen OneStep RT-PCR kit, and this first round was followed by a second-round multiplex PCR, then size selection and purification. TCRdb handled the public reads itself, with Q25 trimming in fastp and clone calling in MiXCR, and kept productive beta chains. Under each unique CDR3 protein, matching rows form one entry showing the most common genes and DNA. The sample yields 300,000 to 350,000 distinct CDR3 sequences; roughly 15% were counted once. The ten largest make up about 12% of the sample. Source material: peripheral blood. Source of these receptors: an adult man with Graves' ophthalmopathy.

This clonotype showed up many times. V is TRBV20-1 and J is TRBJ2-5; D remains ambiguous. Per germline, CDR1 DFQATT and CDR2 SNEGSKA (reference sequence). The CDR3 is 16 amino acids. V lost 3 bases to trimming and J lost 2 bases, with 19 bases between them. As DNA, the CDR3 is TGCAGTGCTAGCGGGCCTGAAACCCCCTTACAAGAGACCCAGTACTTC. Translated: CSASGPETPLQETQYF.

This clonotype was observed once. The V and J genes are TRBV6-1 and TRBJ2-7; TRBD1 is a possible D gene (5 bases). The CDR3 sequence is 12 residues long. Germline V gene lookup returns CDR1 MNHNS and CDR2 SASEGT. V was cut by 7 bases and J by 2 bases, with 9 bases left in between. The CDR3: CASTGAAYEQYF. As DNA, the CDR3 is TGTGCCAGCACTGGGGCAGCCTACGAGCAGTACTTC.

V is TRBV6-1 and J is TRBJ2-7; 9 bases match TRBD1. The V gene end was trimmed by 3 bases and the J gene end by 7 bases; junction bases not matched to a gene: 10. This CDR3 region has 15 residues. CDR1 is MNHNS and CDR2 is SASEGT in the germline V gene. CDR3 sequence (DNA): TGTGCCAGCAGTGACACAGGGGGCGGACGACGGGAGCAGTACTTC. This codes for CASSDTGGGRREQYF.

This clonotype was seen at least ten times. The V call is TRBV18, the J call TRBJ1-1; maybe TRBD1 (6 bases). The CDR3 is 16 amino acids. Trimming removed 3 bases from V and 3 bases from J, with 17 bases in between. Germline CDR1 KGHSH, CDR2 LQKENI. CDR3 protein: CASSPPPYQGHTEAFF. CDR3 nucleotides: TGTGCCAGCTCACCCCCCCCCTATCAGGGGCACACTGAAGCTTTCTTT.

This clonotype was seen many times. The chain links TRBV5-4 to TRBJ2-5; 12 nucleotides line up with TRBD2. In germline, CDR1 is SGHNT, CDR2 YYREEE (reference sequence). J was trimmed by 5 bases and V by 4 bases; bases with no gene match: 6. The CDR3 has 15 residues. DNA of the CDR3: TGTGCCAGCAGCACGGCTAGCGGGAGGGCTGAGACCCAGTACTTC. It is translated as CASSTASGRAETQYF.

At least ten counts were recorded for this clonotype. This chain links TRBV19 with TRBJ2-2; perhaps TRBD1 as D (7 bases). The V end lost 1 base, the J end lost 1 base, and 19 bases lay between the germline ends. CDR3 size: 19 residues. Germline V lookup: CDR1 LNHDA, CDR2 SQIVND (reference sequence). DNA for the CDR3: TGTGCCAGTAGTATAGGCAGGGGGGCGCTTTTCGTGAACACCGGGGAGCTGTTTTTT. Translation gives CASSIGRGALFVNTGELFF.

This clonotype was observed many times. This chain joins TRBV29-1 and TRBJ2-5, with 7 positions matching TRBD1. The CDR3 runs to 14 residues. The J segment lost 1 base and the V segment lost 4 bases, leaving 6 bases of the junction unmatched. In germline, CDR1 is SQVTM, CDR2 ANQGSEA. For the CDR3, the DNA is TGCAGCGTTGGGGGACAGTCCTCCCAAGAGACCCAGTACTTC. It encodes CSVGGQSSQETQYF.

This clonotype occurred many times. The chain couples TRBV11-1 to TRBJ1-2, with D maybe TRBD1 (6 bases). Per germline, CDR1 SGHAT and CDR2 FQDESV (reference sequence). V was trimmed by 1 base and J by 0 bases, leaving 12 bases between them. CDR3 size: 16 residues. The DNA for the CDR3 is TGTGCCAGCAGCTTAGGGGGGGCAGACCCTAACTATGGCTACACCTTC. Protein sequence: CASSLGGADPNYGYTF.

This clonotype was counted ten times or more. V gene TRBV6-2 or TRBV6-3 combines with J gene TRBJ2-7; D gene ambiguous. V was pared by 3 bases and J by 3 bases, with 6 bases between. Germline V gives CDR1 MNHEY, CDR2 SVGEGT. The CDR3 is 12 amino acids. As DNA, the CDR3 is TGTGCCAGCAGTTATAGGGTCTACGAGCAGTACTTC. This sequence encodes CASSYRVYEQYF.

This clonotype was detected many times. The chain employs TRBV12-3 or TRBV12-4 and TRBJ2-2; D perhaps matches TRBD2 (5 bases). This CDR3 spans 14 amino acids. The V and J ends lost 5 bases and 6 bases respectively, with 13 bases between them. Written as DNA, the CDR3 is TGTGCCAGCAGTCCGAAAGATAGCGCCGGGGAGCTGTTTTTT. Residues: CASSPKDSAGELFF.

This clonotype has at least ten counts. The chain joins TRBV20-1 to TRBJ1-1; unclear D gene. CDR1 and CDR2 from the germline V gene are DFQATT and SNEGSKA (reference sequence). The CDR3 is 12 amino acids. V was shortened by 0 bases and J by 8 bases, with 10 bases between the two germline ends. The CDR3 bases are TGCAGTGCTAGAGATTTGCAGGAGGAAGCTTTCTTT. Its translation: CSARDLQEEAFF.

This clonotype occurred many times. This chain links TRBV9 with TRBJ2-5; D is perhaps TRBD2 (5 bases). The V and J ends lost 4 bases and 1 base respectively, with 20 bases between them. Germline V CDR1 and CDR2: SGDLS, YYNGEE. This CDR3 is 17 amino acids long. This CDR3 reads CASSPRRAPRVQETQYF. The CDR3, as DNA: TGTGCCAGCAGCCCCCGGCGGGCTCCCCGGGTCCAAGAGACCCAGTACTTC.

The sample holds many counts of this clonotype. V and J are TRBV12-3 or TRBV12-4 and TRBJ2-7; perhaps TRBD1 as D (6 bases). Trimming cost V 1 base and J 5 bases, with 9 bases left between them. The CDR3 has 13 residues. CDR3 coding DNA: TGTGCCAGCAGTTTAGGGGGGCTTAACGAGCAGTACTTC. This encodes CASSLGGLNEQYF.

This clonotype has ten or more counts. The chain has TRBV9 and TRBJ1-1, with TRBD1 identical over 7 bases. The CDR3 has 15 amino acids. Per germline, CDR1 SGDLS and CDR2 YYNGEE. The junction had 3 bases not matched to a gene; V was cut back by 0 bases and J by 1 base. The CDR3 region is CASSVATGENTEAFF. CDR3 bases: TGTGCCAGCAGCGTAGCTACAGGGGAGAACACTGAAGCTTTCTTT.

In this sample, this clonotype turned up a few times. With a much larger clone just one base away, this may be a read error. The CDR3 DNA follows: TGTGCCAGCAGTAAGACAGGGGGGAACACTGAAGCTTTCTTT. This encodes CASSKTGGNTEAFF. This sequence joins TRBV6-1 and TRBJ1-1, with TRBD1 matching over 9 bases. Germline trimming cut 5 bases from V and 1 base from J; bases unmatched to any gene: 2. This CDR3 is 14 amino acids long. Germline loops: CDR1 MNHNS, CDR2 SASEGT.

The chain recombines TRBV6-1 with TRBJ1-3, with D perhaps TRBD1 (6 bases). This CDR3 comprises 15 residues. Trimming removed 6 bases from V and 0 bases from J, with 12 bases in between. The germline V gene has CDR1 MNHNS and CDR2 SASEGT. The CDR3 loop is CASRGQPPSGNTIYF. The DNA of the CDR3 is TGTGCCAGCAGAGGACAGCCTCCCTCTGGAAACACCATATATTTT.

This clonotype was seen at least ten times. The rearrangement links TRBV24-1 to TRBJ1-5; TRBD1 agrees at 10 bases. The CDR3 consists of 16 residues. The junction had 13 bases not matched to a gene; V was cut back by 6 bases and J by 9 bases. Per the germline V gene, CDR1 is KGHDR and CDR2 is SFDVKD. In DNA form, the CDR3 reads TGTGCCACCAGTCCCCCGGGACAGGGGTTCTCAAGGCCCCAGCATTTT. Its protein is CATSPPGQGFSRPQHF.

The chain uses TRBV6-5 and TRBJ1-1, with 7 bases identical to TRBD1. Germline CDR1 reads MNHEY; CDR2 reads SVGAGI. Trimming took 0 bases from V and 0 from J; bases not matched to a gene: 7. The CDR3 runs 17 residues. The CDR3 DNA reads as TGTGCCAGCAGTTACTCGATAGGTACAGGGGTGAACACTGAAGCTTTCTTT. This gives the protein CASSYSIGTGVNTEAFF.